Detailed here is one T cell receptor (beta chain). The data were obtained in a study of control samples from healthy donors and cancer patients. The CDR3 length is 14 residues. Looked up from germline, CDR1 is MNHNY and CDR2 is SVGAGI (reference sequence). With 5 bases removed from V and 2 bases from J, the gap between germline ends came to 10 bases. The protocol was immunoSEQ multiplex PCR, while the TCRdb copy is restricted to in-frame clones and leaves out a portion. This sample has around 140,000 clones, with about 90% found just once. This TCR was sampled from a man between 25 and 39 years old in good health. The specimen sequenced was blood. The chain employs TRBV6-6 and TRBJ1-3; D might be TRBD1 (6 bases). Here the CDR3 DNA reads TGTGCCAGCAGTCCAGGGGTCACTGGAAACACCATATATTTT. Its translation: CASSPGVTGNTIYF.